The rows below give T cell receptor beta chains drawn from one sample of a study of CD8+ T cells in alopecia areata. Profiled with immunoSEQ multiplex PCR; TCRdb holds only in-frame clones, not every one. The data show 90,000 to 100,000 clones, with around 45% seen just once and approximately 1.5% held by the top ten. The sample comprised CD4+ T cells sorted from blood. The receptors were sampled from a human donor with alopecia areata. The conserved cysteine and the conserved F or W are not part of the CDR3 here.

TRBV30 AWLDSPNYGYT
TRBV18 ASSPGHTDTQY
TRBV2 ASSGYLVYYNEQF
TRBV21-1 ASSKEDDLGLAKNIQY
TRBV4-3 ASSQDGNEKLF
TRBV29-1 SVLLRDTEAF
TRBV18 ASSDLNEQF
TRBV5-4 ASSLEASPYNEQF
TRBV5-1 ASNDPGLANNEQF
TRBV5-1 ASSFESAVQNTGELF
TRBV5-1 ASSQRDSGANVLT
TRBV7-2 ASSLGGGGGGQETQY
TRBV28 ASSLGQGRVAQY
TRBV29-1 SVGPSGVSQETQY
TRBV7-2 ASSFNTYEQY
TRBV7-9 ASSLVASRGQVGYT
TRBV5-1 ASRGTTTLEQY
TRBV5-4 ASSLVGGGEKLF
TRBV5-1 ASSSYRGQGEQY
TRBV6-5 ASSYETGNNSPLH
TRBV7-2 ASSPEWQVFTEAF
TRBV5-1 ASSFSGSGGNEQF
TRBV30 ASWGGAFEEQY